Following are 6 T cell receptor beta chains from one sample sequenced in a study of blood T cell repertoires in COVID-19. Profiling relied on immunoSEQ multiplex PCR, and the TCRdb table lists in-frame clones only, not all of them. The data show approximately 120,000 clones, less than 90% seen once. The sample was peripheral blood. Source of these receptors: a woman of 80 years or more with acute or convalescent COVID-19.

The rearrangement uses TRBV6-5 and TRBJ1-1; weak D call: TRBD1 (6 bases). Trimming left V 5 bases short and J 0 bases short, with 10 bases between. The CDR3 extends over 14 amino acids. Germline lookup yields CDR1 MNHEY and CDR2 SVGAGI. The CDR3 sequence is CASSLRDMNTEAFF. The CDR3 region has the DNA TGTGCCAGCAGTCTCAGGGACATGAACACTGAAGCTTTCTTT.

This rearrangement joins TRBV5-6 to TRBJ2-3, with D possibly being TRBD2 (7 bases). The CDR3 sequence is 14 residues long. V dropped 5 bases and J dropped 4 bases, with 14 bases sitting between them. Germline CDR1 reads SGHDT; CDR2 reads YYEEEE. As DNA, the CDR3 is TGTGCCAGCAGATATGGGGGGGCCTCAGATACGCAGTATTTT. Its translation is CASRYGGASDTQYF.

The rearrangement links TRBV7-9 to TRBJ1-2, with a possible D match to TRBD1 (5 bases). The germline V gene has CDR1 SEHNR and CDR2 FQNEAQ (reference sequence). The length of the CDR3 is 14 residues. V lost 6 bases to trimming and J lost 5 bases, with 16 bases between them. The CDR3 sequence is CASRQYETVYGYTF. The CDR3 DNA sequence: TGTGCCAGCAGACAATATGAGACAGTATATGGCTACACCTTC.

J is TRBJ1-3 and V is TRBV19; D possibly corresponds to TRBD1 (5 bases). CDR1 LNHDA and CDR2 SQIVND come from the germline V gene (reference sequence). The CDR3 consists of 16 residues. Trimming left V 5 bases short and J 0 bases short, with 14 bases between. CDR3 sequence: CASSSGTGNSGNTIYF. The CDR3 DNA reads as TGTGCCAGTAGTTCAGGAACAGGAAACTCTGGAAACACCATATATTTT.

The CDR3 DNA is TGTGCCAGCAGTGACGGGTTAGGGGATCAGCCCCAGCATTTT. Translated: CASSDGLGDQPQHF. The J gene is TRBJ1-5, the V gene TRBV2; the D gene is possibly TRBD1 (5 bases). Deletions cut 3 bases from V and 5 bases from J, with 11 bases between. CDR3 length equals 14 residues. Germline CDR1 and CDR2: SNHLY and FYNNEI.

The V gene is TRBV19, the J gene TRBJ2-7, with 8 bases aligning to TRBD1. The CDR3 runs to 16 residues. With 6 bases clipped from V and 2 bases from J, the junction kept 12 bases outside the gene matches. CDR1 and CDR2 from the germline V gene are LNHDA and SQIVND (reference sequence). The CDR3 region has the DNA TGTGCCAGTAGATTCTCCGGGACAGGAATTCCCTACGAGCAGTACTTC. It translates to CASRFSGTGIPYEQYF. The complete variable domain, with remaining parts taken from reference TRBV19 and TRBJ2-7, reads DGGITQSPKYLFRKEGQNVTLSCEQNLNHDAMYWYRQDPGQGLRLIYYSQIVNDFQKGDIAEGYSVSREKKESFPLTVTSAQKNPTAFYLCASRFSGTGIPYEQYFGPGTRLTVT.